A selection of T cell receptor beta chains follows, all from one sample in a study of T cell repertoires in cytomegalovirus infection. MiXCR, applied by TCRdb to the reads, yields one record per CDR3 protein. The table has approximately 320,000 distinct CDR3 sequences, around 9.5% seen once; the top ten hold about 4.5%. Sequenced: PBMCs. The receptors here all came from a human donor in good health (CMV status not recorded). Some clones in this sample may be carry-over from other donors' samples. Both conserved end residues are trimmed from each CDR3. The order of the fields is V gene, D gene, J gene, CDR3 protein. The D gene is left open where the match is weak.

TRBV19	TRBD2	TRBJ2-2	ATSLAGSGELF
TRBV6-5	.	TRBJ2-5	ASSYDFLKTQY
TRBV20-1	.	TRBJ1-3	SARRRGPSSGNTIY
TRBV6-6	.	TRBJ2-7	ATGRDYEQY
TRBV29-1	.	TRBJ1-1	SAPDSGGPEAF
TRBV7-1	.	TRBJ2-2	ASSSEFTGELF
TRBV20-1	TRBD1	TRBJ2-7	SATGQVIYEQY
TRBV6-1	.	TRBJ2-1	ASSEVQGLGDEQF
TRBV19	TRBD1	TRBJ2-5	ASSTDRASRTQY
TRBV25-1	.	TRBJ1-1	ASSVGGTPLAF
TRBV12-3/TRBV12-4	.	TRBJ2-5	ASSADGATQETQY
TRBV7-9	.	TRBJ1-4	ASSLLSGEKLF
TRBV12-3/TRBV12-4	.	TRBJ2-3	ASSRPTGVGGTDTQY
TRBV5-4	.	TRBJ2-3	ASSSNRGDTDTQY
TRBV6-1	.	TRBJ2-1	ASSSLGLQGRNEQF
TRBV7-2	.	TRBJ2-2	ASSLGQGPGGELF
TRBV19	TRBD1	TRBJ2-7	ASSERGLPYEQY
TRBV7-2	.	TRBJ2-1	ASSLMLALDNEQF
TRBV12-3/TRBV12-4	TRBD2	TRBJ2-5	ASSLATSGGAWETQY
TRBV30	TRBD2	TRBJ2-2	AWSSGNVIGELF
TRBV7-2	.	TRBJ1-2	ASSSQGTTNYGYT
TRBV6-1	.	TRBJ2-3	ASSEALPDTQY
TRBV20-1	.	TRBJ2-7	SASLVGDNEQY
TRBV7-4	.	TRBJ2-7	ASSLDPIYRDAGIEQY
TRBV19	TRBD2	TRBJ2-1	ASSIRLAGGYNEQF
TRBV5-5	.	TRBJ2-3	ASSFQSDTQY
TRBV12-3/TRBV12-4	TRBD2	TRBJ2-5	ASSKLGAKGLAGDFGTQY
TRBV7-6	.	TRBJ2-7	ASSLKSGNEQY
TRBV7-3	.	TRBJ1-1	ASSLYSTNTEAF
TRBV6-1	.	TRBJ1-4	ASRASGSEKLF
TRBV30	TRBD1	TRBJ2-7	AWVQGSYEQY
TRBV18	.	TRBJ2-5	ASSRSQGSAETQY
TRBV7-2	.	TRBJ1-2	ASSLGVDRTYGYT
TRBV6-2/TRBV6-3	.	TRBJ1-5	ASSHSDNQPQH
TRBV7-8	.	TRBJ1-1	ASSLGWGGVNTEAF
TRBV27	.	TRBJ1-5	ASSPRGGADQPQH
TRBV7-7	TRBD1	TRBJ2-1	ASSLTGVANEQF
TRBV15	TRBD1	TRBJ1-6	ATSRDQGVGSPLH
TRBV7-2	.	TRBJ2-1	ASSLFAGGNNEQF
TRBV7-3	.	TRBJ2-3	ASSLYGSRTQY
TRBV5-1	.	TRBJ2-3	ASSPAAPGADTQY
TRBV7-9	.	TRBJ1-1	ASSLAQGGNTEAF
TRBV12-3/TRBV12-4	TRBD1	TRBJ1-6	AGGTGDSPLH
TRBV7-2	.	TRBJ1-1	ASSPRGIRGNTEAF
TRBV12-3/TRBV12-4	.	TRBJ2-2	ASSSLSGGIGGKLGELF
TRBV28	TRBD2	TRBJ2-5	ASSGGAPEQETQY
TRBV7-6	.	TRBJ1-6	ASSLYGVSSYNSPLH
TRBV11-1	TRBD2	TRBJ2-3	ASSFGSGRTDTQY
TRBV5-4	.	TRBJ2-3	ASSIPGPSTDTQY
TRBV27	.	TRBJ2-7	ASSKEGLRRTEQY
TRBV6-1	TRBD1	TRBJ2-1	ASTLPQGEEEQF
TRBV12-3/TRBV12-4	TRBD1	TRBJ2-7	ASSGQGQGYEQY
TRBV12-3/TRBV12-4	.	TRBJ2-5	ASSSISGKGAKTQY
TRBV7-9	.	TRBJ2-1	ASSSRGLALYNEQF
TRBV27	.	TRBJ2-1	ASSHRSTYNEQF
TRBV30	TRBD1	TRBJ2-2	AWSTGFGELF
TRBV12-3/TRBV12-4	.	TRBJ2-2	ASSGGPGGELF